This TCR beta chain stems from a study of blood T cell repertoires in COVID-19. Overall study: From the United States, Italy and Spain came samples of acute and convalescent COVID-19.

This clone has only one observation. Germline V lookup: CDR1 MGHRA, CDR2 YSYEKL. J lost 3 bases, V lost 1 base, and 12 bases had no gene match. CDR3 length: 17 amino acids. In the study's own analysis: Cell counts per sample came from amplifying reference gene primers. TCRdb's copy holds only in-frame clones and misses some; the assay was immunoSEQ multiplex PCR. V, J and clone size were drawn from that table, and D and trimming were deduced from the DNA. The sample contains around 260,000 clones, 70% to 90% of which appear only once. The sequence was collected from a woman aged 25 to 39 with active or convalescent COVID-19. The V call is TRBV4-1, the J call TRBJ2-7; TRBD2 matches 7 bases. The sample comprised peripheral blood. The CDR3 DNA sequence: TGCGCCAGCAGCCAAGCGGCCCAAGCGGGAAAATTCTACGAGCAGTACTTC. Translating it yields CASSQAAQAGKFYEQYF.